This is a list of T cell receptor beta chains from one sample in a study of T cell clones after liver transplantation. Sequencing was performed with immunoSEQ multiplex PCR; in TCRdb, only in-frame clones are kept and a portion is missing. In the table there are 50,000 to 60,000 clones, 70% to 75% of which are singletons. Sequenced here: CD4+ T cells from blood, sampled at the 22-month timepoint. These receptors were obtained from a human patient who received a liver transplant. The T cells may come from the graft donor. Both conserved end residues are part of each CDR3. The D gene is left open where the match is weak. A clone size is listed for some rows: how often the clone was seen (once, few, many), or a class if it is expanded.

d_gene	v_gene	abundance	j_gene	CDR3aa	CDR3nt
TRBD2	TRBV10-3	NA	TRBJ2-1	CAISLLAGEGNEQFF	TGTGCCATCAGCCTACTAGCGGGGGAGGGTAATGAGCAGTTCTTC
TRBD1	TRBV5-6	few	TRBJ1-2	CASSTGDRNYGYTF	TGTGCCAGCAGCACAGGGGACAGGAACTATGGCTACACCTTC
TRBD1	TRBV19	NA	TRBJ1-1	CASSIMGQGKTEAFF	TGTGCCAGTAGTATTATGGGACAGGGGAAAACTGAAGCTTTCTTT
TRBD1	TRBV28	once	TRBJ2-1	CASSLSGQGANEQFF	TGTGCCAGCAGTTTATCGGGACAGGGGGCCAATGAGCAGTTCTTC
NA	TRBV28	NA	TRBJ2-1	CASSFRTEQFF	TGTGCCAGCAGTTTTAGAACTGAGCAGTTCTTC
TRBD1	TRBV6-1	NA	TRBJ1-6	CASSEFIRGTSNSPLHF	TGTGCCAGCAGTGAGTTTATCAGGGGGACGAGCAATTCACCCCTCCACTTT
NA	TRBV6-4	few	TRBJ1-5	CASSTEENQPQHF	TGTGCCAGCAGCACCGAGGAAAATCAGCCCCAGCATTTT
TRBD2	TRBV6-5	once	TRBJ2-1	CASSFGGGYNEQFF	TGTGCCAGCAGTTTCGGGGGGGGGTACAATGAGCAGTTCTTC
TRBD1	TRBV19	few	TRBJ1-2	CASRDRERRYGYTF	TGTGCCAGCCGTGACAGGGAAAGACGCTATGGCTACACCTTC
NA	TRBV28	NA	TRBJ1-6	CASSFRGNNSPLHF	TGTGCCAGCAGTTTCCGAGGGAATAATTCACCCCTCCACTTT
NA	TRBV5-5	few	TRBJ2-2	CASRRGSGDTGELFF	TGTGCCAGCAGGAGGGGTTCCGGGGACACCGGGGAGCTGTTTTTT
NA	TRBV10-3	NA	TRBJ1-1	CAISVSLGLEAFF	TGTGCCATCAGTGTGTCTCTGGGACTCGAAGCTTTCTTT
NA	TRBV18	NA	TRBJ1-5	CASKGDWSNQPQHF	TGTGCCAGTAAGGGGGATTGGAGCAATCAGCCCCAGCATTTT
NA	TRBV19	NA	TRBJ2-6	CASSRGIGANVLTF	TGTGCCAGTAGTAGGGGTATTGGGGCCAACGTCCTGACTTTC
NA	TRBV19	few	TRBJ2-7	CASSMDQVYEQYF	TGTGCCAGTAGTATGGACCAGGTCTACGAGCAGTACTTC
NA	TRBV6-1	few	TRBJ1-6	CASSRQFLDNSPLHF	TGTGCCAGCAGTCGACAGTTTCTGGATAATTCACCCCTCCACTTT
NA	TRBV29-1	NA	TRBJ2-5	CSMGEQQETQYF	TGCAGCATGGGGGAGCAGCAAGAGACCCAGTACTTC
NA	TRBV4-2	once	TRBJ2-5	CASSLGGLDMETQYF	TGTGCCAGCAGCCTGGGCGGGCTAGATATGGAGACCCAGTACTTC
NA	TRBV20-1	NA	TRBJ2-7	CSATPGDEQYF	TGCAGTGCTACCCCCGGGGACGAGCAGTACTTC
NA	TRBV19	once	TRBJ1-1	CASSIDLDREAFF	TGTGCCAGTAGTATAGATCTGGACCGTGAAGCTTTCTTT
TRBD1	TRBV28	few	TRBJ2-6	CATEGADGANVLTF	TGTGCCACCGAGGGGGCCGACGGGGCCAACGTCCTGACTTTC
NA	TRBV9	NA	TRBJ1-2	CASSPLSSGYTF	TGTGCCAGCAGCCCACTCTCGAGTGGCTACACCTTC
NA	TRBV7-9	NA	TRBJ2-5	CASSLVAGLEETQYF	TGTGCCAGCAGCTTAGTGGCAGGGCTCGAGGAGACCCAGTACTTC
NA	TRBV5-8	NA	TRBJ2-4	CASSLAPRQFLSKNIQYF	TGTGCCAGCAGCTTAGCCCCCCGTCAGTTTTTGTCCAAAAACATTCAGTACTTC
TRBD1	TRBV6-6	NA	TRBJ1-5	CASSYPGHRGGQPQHF	TGTGCCAGCAGTTACCCCGGCCACAGGGGGGGTCAGCCCCAGCATTTT
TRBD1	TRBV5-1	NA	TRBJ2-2	CASTIGTANTGELFF	TGCGCCAGCACCATCGGGACAGCGAACACCGGGGAGCTGTTTTTT